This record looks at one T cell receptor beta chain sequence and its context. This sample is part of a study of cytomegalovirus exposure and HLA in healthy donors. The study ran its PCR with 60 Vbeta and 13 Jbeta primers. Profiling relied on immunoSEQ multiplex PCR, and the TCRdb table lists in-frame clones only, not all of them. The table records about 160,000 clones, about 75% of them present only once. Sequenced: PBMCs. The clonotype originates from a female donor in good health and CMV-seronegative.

The CDR3 is CASSVGEIRQPQHF. DNA of the CDR3: TGTGCCAGCAGTGTCGGGGAGATTCGTCAGCCCCAGCATTTT. The rearrangement links TRBV2 to TRBJ1-5, with D uncertain. Germline CDR1 reads SNHLY; CDR2 reads FYNNEI. The CDR3 is 14 residues long. Trimming removed 4 bases from V and 6 bases from J, with 13 bases in between. Full variable domain (remainder filled in from reference TRBV2 and TRBJ1-5): EPEVTQTPSHQVTQMGQEVILRCVPISNHLYFYWYRQILGQKVEFLVSFYNNEISEKSEIFDDQFSVERPDGSNFTLKIRSTKLEDSAMYFCASSVGEIRQPQHFGDGTRLSIL.